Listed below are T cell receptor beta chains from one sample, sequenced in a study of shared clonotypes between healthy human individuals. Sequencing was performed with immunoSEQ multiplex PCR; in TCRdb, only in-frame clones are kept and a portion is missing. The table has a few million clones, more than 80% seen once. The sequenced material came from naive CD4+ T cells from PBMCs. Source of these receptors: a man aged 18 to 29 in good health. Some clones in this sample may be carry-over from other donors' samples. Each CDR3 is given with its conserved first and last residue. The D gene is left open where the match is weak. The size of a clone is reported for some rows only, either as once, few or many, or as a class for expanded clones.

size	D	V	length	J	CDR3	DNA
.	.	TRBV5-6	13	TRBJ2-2	CASSLVWSGELFF	TGTGCCAGCAGCTTGGTGTGGTCCGGGGAGCTGTTTTTT
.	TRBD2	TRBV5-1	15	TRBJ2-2	CASSFLAGDAGELFF	TGCGCCAGCAGCTTCCTAGCGGGAGATGCCGGGGAGCTGTTTTTT
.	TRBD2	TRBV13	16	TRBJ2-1	CASSKPGLAGDHEQFF	TGTGCCAGCAGCAAACCGGGACTAGCGGGAGACCATGAGCAGTTCTTC
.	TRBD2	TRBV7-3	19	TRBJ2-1	CASSLIGVEWLAGNNEQFF	TGTGCCAGCAGCTTAATTGGGGTAGAGTGGCTAGCGGGAAACAATGAGCAGTTCTTC
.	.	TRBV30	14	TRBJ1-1	CAWKAWGGHTEAFF	TGTGCCTGGAAGGCCTGGGGGGGGCACACTGAAGCTTTCTTT
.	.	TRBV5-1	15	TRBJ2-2	CASSSTAASHGELFF	TGCGCCAGCAGTTCAACAGCAGCCTCCCACGGGGAGCTGTTTTTT
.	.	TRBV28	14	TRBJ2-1	CASSLLGDIGEQFF	TGTGCCAGCAGTTTATTGGGTGATATCGGTGAGCAGTTCTTC
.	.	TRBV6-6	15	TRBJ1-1	CASSYTGRLNTEAFF	TGTGCCAGCAGTTACACTGGACGGTTGAACACTGAAGCTTTCTTT
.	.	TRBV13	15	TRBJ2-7	CASSSGGTGPREQYF	TGTGCCAGCAGCTCCGGGGGGACAGGACCCCGCGAGCAGTACTTC
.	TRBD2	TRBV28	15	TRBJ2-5	CASSRPRTRGETQYF	TGTGCCAGCAGTCGACCTCGGACTAGAGGGGAGACCCAGTACTTC
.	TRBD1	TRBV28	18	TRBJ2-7	CASSNGGQGPGVSYEQYF	TGTGCCAGCTCAAACGGGGGACAGGGGCCTGGGGTTTCCTACGAGCAGTACTTC
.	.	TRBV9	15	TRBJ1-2	CASSVEGGRDYGYTF	TGTGCCAGCAGCGTAGAAGGGGGAAGGGACTATGGCTACACCTTC
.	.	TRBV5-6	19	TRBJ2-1	CASSPLLGISALPNNEQFF	TGTGCCAGCAGCCCACTGTTAGGGATTAGCGCTCTACCCAACAATGAGCAGTTCTTC
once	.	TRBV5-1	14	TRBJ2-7	CASSLVSGTYEQYF	TGCGCCAGCAGCTTGGTCAGCGGCACCTACGAGCAGTACTTC
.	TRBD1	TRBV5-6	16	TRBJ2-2	CASSSRQGGNTGELFF	TGTGCCAGCAGCTCCCGACAGGGTGGCAACACCGGGGAGCTGTTTTTT